One sample yielded the 18 T cell receptor beta chains listed below, sequenced in a study of technical replicates of blood from a few donors. Here immunoSEQ multiplex PCR was the method, and the copy in TCRdb shows in-frame clones only, minus some. The sample includes tens of thousands of clones, just under 95% of them seen just once. Input material: PBMCs. These receptors were taken from a human donor in good health. Some clones in this sample may be carry-over from other donors' samples.

This CDR3 is CASRTSGTYEQYF. The CDR3 nucleotides are TGTGCCAGCAGGACTAGCGGGACCTACGAGCAGTACTTC. The chain has TRBV7-2 and TRBJ2-7; 11 bases line up with TRBD2. The germline gives CDR1 SGHTA, CDR2 FQGNSA. After removal of 6 bases from V and 2 bases from J, the junction contained 0 bases not matched to a gene. This CDR3 contains 13 residues.

The chain is built from TRBV5-1 and TRBJ1-5; a possible D gene is TRBD1 (5 bases). CDR3 size: 15 residues. The V end was cut by 4 bases, the J end by 4 bases, with 15 bases between. Germline V CDR1 and CDR2: SGHRS, YFSETQ. The CDR3: CASSASTDPNQPQHF. As DNA, the CDR3 is TGCGCCAGCAGCGCCTCGACAGACCCTAATCAGCCCCAGCATTTT. The complete variable domain, with remaining parts taken from reference TRBV5-1 and TRBJ1-5, reads KAGVTQTPRYLIKTRGQQVTLSCSPISGHRSVSWYQQTPGQGLQFLFEYFSETQRNKGNFPGRFSGRQFSNSRSEMNVSTLELGDSALYLCASSASTDPNQPQHFGDGTRLSIL.

The rearrangement links TRBV7-3 to TRBJ2-1; 9 nucleotides align to TRBD2. V shed 5 bases and J 7 bases; nucleotides not matched to a gene: 9. Germline CDR1 is SGHTA and CDR2 is FQGTGA. This CDR3 has 15 residues. CDR3 bases: TGTGCCAGCAGCCCACGGAGAGCGGGGGGAAATGAGCAGTTCTTC. Amino acid sequence: CASSPRRAGGNEQFF.

The rearrangement links TRBV6-1 to TRBJ2-1; 7 bases match TRBD1. V gave up 5 bases and J gave up 5 bases; unmatched junction bases: 6. Germline V gives CDR1 MNHNS, CDR2 SASEGT. The CDR3 consists of 14 residues. Here the CDR3 reads CASSRGGSNNEQFF. CDR3 nucleotides: TGTGCCAGCAGTAGAGGGGGCTCAAACAATGAGCAGTTCTTC.

This chain joins TRBV6-1 and TRBJ2-3, with D possibly matching TRBD1 (6 bases). CDR1 and CDR2 from the germline V gene are MNHNS and SASEGT. The length of the CDR3 is 13 residues. V lost 10 bases and J 5 bases, leaving 16 bases between the germline ends. CDR3: CATEGGGRDTQYF. In DNA form, the CDR3 reads TGTGCCACCGAAGGGGGTGGGAGAGATACGCAGTATTTT.

This clone was counted once. The chain couples TRBV9 to TRBJ2-2; 7 nucleotides align to TRBD1. Germline CDR1 and CDR2: SGDLS and YYNGEE. The CDR3 extends over 14 amino acids. V dropped 2 bases and J dropped 5; count of bases not matched to a gene: 3. Here the CDR3 DNA reads TGTGCCAGCAGCGTCGCAGGGGGAACCGGGGAGCTGTTTTTT. Its translation is CASSVAGGTGELFF.

This clone was detected once. This chain uses TRBV10-3 with TRBJ2-5; D may be TRBD2 (6 bases). The V end was cut by 2 bases, the J end by 5 bases, with 18 bases between. CDR1 and CDR2 from the germline V gene are ENHRY and SYGVKD. The CDR3 runs 16 residues. The CDR3 is CAISEGFGGLEETQYF. The CDR3 DNA follows: TGTGCCATCAGTGAGGGTTTCGGGGGACTGGAGGAGACCCAGTACTTC.

This chain joins TRBV18 and TRBJ2-2; D not resolved. The ends were cut back, 3 bases at V and 6 bases at J, with 8 bases in the middle. The CDR3 consists of 13 residues. Germline V CDR1 and CDR2: KGHSH, LQKENI. CDR3 sequence (DNA): TGTGCCAGCTCACCCTCGGGTCCCGGGGAGCTGTTTTTT. It encodes CASSPSGPGELFF.

This rearrangement joins TRBV6-6 to TRBJ1-2; 8 bases are shared with TRBD1. J lost 0 bases, V lost 6 bases, and 6 bases had no gene match. This CDR3 spans 15 amino acids. CDR1 MNHNY and CDR2 SVGAGI come from the germline V gene (reference sequence). CDR3 amino acids: CASSHRDRTNYGYTF. CDR3 DNA sequence: TGTGCCAGCAGCCACCGGGACAGGACTAACTATGGCTACACCTTC.

About this clone itself: One end of the junction is discordant with germline, which a read error may explain. The V and J genes are TRBV27 and TRBJ1-2; possibly TRBD1 for D (6 bases). CDR1 MNHEY and CDR2 SMNVEV come from the germline V gene (reference sequence). The CDR3 totals 9 residues. This chain's CDR3 is CAIHQGQAF. CDR3 bases: TGTGCCATCCACCAGGGACAAGCTTTC.

DNA for the CDR3: TGTGCCAGCAGCTTAGAGCCGGCGGGATATTCACCCCTCCACTTT. Translated, it gives CASSLEPAGYSPLHF. This chain uses TRBV7-6 with TRBJ1-6; D unresolved. Germline V gives CDR1 SGHVS, CDR2 FNYEAQ. V was pared by 1 base and J by 8 bases, with 12 bases between. The CDR3 sequence is 15 residues long.

This chain connects TRBV4-1 to TRBJ1-2; D uncertain. Deletions cut 3 bases from V and 2 bases from J, with 4 bases between. The CDR3 runs 12 residues. CDR1 is MGHRA and CDR2 is YSYEKL in the germline V gene. The CDR3 nucleotides read TGCGCCAGCAGCCAGTCGAACTATGGCTACACCTTC. Its protein is CASSQSNYGYTF.

The chain links TRBV5-1 to TRBJ2-1, with D unclear. The length of the CDR3 is 13 residues. Per the germline V gene, CDR1 is SGHRS and CDR2 is YFSETQ. The V and J ends lost 0 bases and 5 bases respectively, with 6 bases between them. The CDR3 is CASSLALNNEQFF. The CDR3 DNA is TGCGCCAGCAGCTTGGCACTCAACAATGAGCAGTTCTTC.

The chain links TRBV6-5 to TRBJ1-2; 8 positions agree with TRBD1. CDR3 length: 13 amino acids. The junction had 5 bases not matched to a gene; V was cut back by 7 bases and J by 4 bases. Germline lookup yields CDR1 MNHEY and CDR2 SVGAGI. This CDR3 reads CASKQGAVYGYTF. CDR3 DNA sequence: TGTGCCAGCAAGCAGGGGGCTGTCTATGGCTACACCTTC.

The chain combines TRBV5-1 with TRBJ2-7; weak D call: TRBD2 (7 bases). This CDR3 contains 16 residues. V was pared by 0 bases and J by 0 bases, with 13 bases between. The germline V gene has CDR1 SGHRS and CDR2 YFSETQ. CDR3 amino acids: CASSLVGGASSYEQYF. The CDR3 bases are TGCGCCAGCAGCTTGGTAGGGGGGGCAAGCTCCTACGAGCAGTACTTC.

The chain is built from TRBV9 and TRBJ1-2, with 8 bases lining up with TRBD1. The trim removed 3 bases at V and 7 bases at J, leaving 11 bases unmatched. CDR1 and CDR2 (germline): SGDLS, YYNGEE. The CDR3 is 15 residues long. CDR3 region: CASSAGPQGAAGYTF. The CDR3 region has the DNA TGTGCCAGCAGCGCCGGACCCCAGGGGGCAGCTGGCTACACCTTC.

This clone was seen once. The chain is built from TRBV13 and TRBJ2-7; a possible D gene is TRBD1 (5 bases). Trimming shortened V by 8 bases and J by 3 bases, and 11 bases separated the two germline ends. Germline CDR1 PRHDT, CDR2 FYEKMQ (reference sequence). The CDR3 contains 12 residues. CDR3: CASAGQGYEQYF. The CDR3 coding sequence is TGTGCCAGCGCTGGCCAGGGCTACGAGCAGTACTTC. Full variable domain (missing parts from reference TRBV13 and TRBJ2-7): AAGVIQSPRHLIKEKRETATLKCYPIPRHDTVYWYQQGPGQDPQFLISFYEKMQSDKGSIPDRFSAQQFSDYHSELNMSSLELGDSALYFCASAGQGYEQYFGPGTRLTVT.

The gene calls are TRBV19 and TRBJ1-5; D gene unclear. This CDR3 spans 12 amino acids. V was cut by 3 bases and J by 5 bases, with 5 bases left in between. Per germline, CDR1 LNHDA and CDR2 SQIVND (reference sequence). The CDR3 loop reads CASSMEDQPQHF. CDR3 DNA: TGTGCCAGTAGTATGGAGGATCAGCCCCAGCATTTT.